This is a list of T cell receptor beta chains from one sample in a study of blood T cell repertoires in COVID-19. Assay: immunoSEQ multiplex PCR; the TCRdb copy retains only in-frame clones and omits some. The repertoire holds a few hundred thousand clones, with approximately 92% as singletons. Sequencing used peripheral blood. The receptors here all came from a young adult with COVID-19, enrolled during active disease. CDR3s leave out the opening cysteine and the closing phenylalanine or tryptophan. Clone size is stated in some rows and not others, as once, few, many or a class when expanded.

len: 13; j_gene: TRBJ1-5; v_gene: TRBV28; abundance: NA; CDR3aa: ASSFVRGGNQPQH
len: 13; j_gene: TRBJ2-1; v_gene: TRBV6-5; abundance: NA; CDR3aa: ASSYRSRSYNEQF
len: 13; j_gene: TRBJ1-1; v_gene: TRBV5-6; abundance: NA; CDR3aa: ASSLVTLREPEAF
len: 14; j_gene: TRBJ2-5; v_gene: TRBV7-9; abundance: NA; CDR3aa: ASSLGEGPRRETQY
len: 11; j_gene: TRBJ2-1; v_gene: TRBV30; abundance: NA; CDR3aa: AWATGEGNEQF
len: 16; j_gene: TRBJ2-1; v_gene: TRBV24-1; abundance: NA; CDR3aa: ATSDRGTAFSSYNEQF
len: 12; j_gene: TRBJ2-7; v_gene: TRBV5-6; abundance: NA; CDR3aa: ASSLAGHYYEQY
len: 17; j_gene: TRBJ1-2; v_gene: TRBV27; abundance: NA; CDR3aa: ASSLEGGPMTNLNYGYT
len: 12; j_gene: TRBJ2-7; v_gene: TRBV7-2; abundance: NA; CDR3aa: ASSQQTNSGEQY
len: 16; j_gene: TRBJ1-1; v_gene: TRBV4-1; abundance: NA; CDR3aa: ASSQDQDNPRENTEAF
len: 11; j_gene: TRBJ2-1; v_gene: TRBV19; abundance: NA; CDR3aa: ASSSLANNEQF
len: 11; j_gene: TRBJ2-5; v_gene: TRBV24-1; abundance: few; CDR3aa: ATSFAGVETQY
len: 14; j_gene: TRBJ2-3; v_gene: TRBV25-1; abundance: NA; CDR3aa: ASRLGLAGSTDTQY
len: 13; j_gene: TRBJ1-1; v_gene: TRBV4-1; abundance: NA; CDR3aa: ASSQGAAAATEAF
len: 13; j_gene: TRBJ1-2; v_gene: TRBV6-5; abundance: NA; CDR3aa: ASSYSRGSNYGYT
len: 11; j_gene: TRBJ2-1; v_gene: TRBV7-9; abundance: NA; CDR3aa: ASSGTSAPEQF
len: 14; j_gene: TRBJ2-7; v_gene: TRBV5-1; abundance: NA; CDR3aa: ASSRRPGQLPYEQY
len: 12; j_gene: TRBJ1-1; v_gene: TRBV19; abundance: NA; CDR3aa: ASSLGQGATEAF
len: 15; j_gene: TRBJ1-6; v_gene: TRBV7-8; abundance: NA; CDR3aa: ASSKEQGASLNSPLH
len: 10; j_gene: TRBJ1-2; v_gene: TRBV15; abundance: NA; CDR3aa: ATSSPGGGYT
len: 15; j_gene: TRBJ1-3; v_gene: TRBV4-1; abundance: NA; CDR3aa: ASSQDGRPAGGNTIY
len: 12; j_gene: TRBJ1-5; v_gene: TRBV28; abundance: NA; CDR3aa: ASSLLSGVQPQH
len: 13; j_gene: TRBJ1-2; v_gene: TRBV9; abundance: NA; CDR3aa: ASSASETVNYGYT
len: 12; j_gene: TRBJ2-7; v_gene: TRBV5-4; abundance: few; CDR3aa: ASSLEGGSYEQY
len: 13; j_gene: TRBJ2-7; v_gene: TRBV3-1/TRBV3-2; abundance: NA; CDR3aa: ASPELTFSSYEQY
len: 10; j_gene: TRBJ1-3; v_gene: TRBV6-5; abundance: once; CDR3aa: ASSPGGNTIY
len: 13; j_gene: TRBJ2-1; v_gene: TRBV9; abundance: NA; CDR3aa: ASSGSGSNYNEQF
len: 16; j_gene: TRBJ2-3; v_gene: TRBV6-2/TRBV6-3; abundance: NA; CDR3aa: ASSYGLAGSSPTDTQY
len: 14; j_gene: TRBJ2-5; v_gene: TRBV5-6; abundance: NA; CDR3aa: ASSFYRPPAQETQY
len: 13; j_gene: TRBJ1-6; v_gene: TRBV27; abundance: NA; CDR3aa: ASSSNPTGSSPLH
len: 13; j_gene: TRBJ2-7; v_gene: TRBV10-3; abundance: NA; CDR3aa: AISVTGTSSYEQY
len: 13; j_gene: TRBJ2-3; v_gene: TRBV5-1; abundance: NA; CDR3aa: ASSLFAESTDTQY
len: 13; j_gene: TRBJ1-4; v_gene: TRBV6-1; abundance: NA; CDR3aa: ASSDGQLTNEKLF
len: 12; j_gene: TRBJ2-1; v_gene: TRBV7-9; abundance: NA; CDR3aa: ASSDDSPYNEQF
len: 19; j_gene: TRBJ2-3; v_gene: TRBV27; abundance: NA; CDR3aa: ASSPRTSGRVGLVSTDTQY
len: 11; j_gene: TRBJ2-5; v_gene: TRBV4-3; abundance: once; CDR3aa: ASSQDSRETQY
len: 11; j_gene: TRBJ2-5; v_gene: TRBV5-5; abundance: NA; CDR3aa: ASSPGQGMTQY
len: 12; j_gene: TRBJ1-5; v_gene: TRBV3-1/TRBV3-2; abundance: NA; CDR3aa: ASSHWGGNQPQH
len: 16; j_gene: TRBJ2-1; v_gene: TRBV21-1; abundance: NA; CDR3aa: ASSTLGGAKLSYNEQF
len: 12; j_gene: TRBJ2-7; v_gene: TRBV5-4; abundance: NA; CDR3aa: ASSTGLADYEQY
len: 15; j_gene: TRBJ1-2; v_gene: TRBV3-1/TRBV3-2; abundance: NA; CDR3aa: ASSQDGRAGANYGYT
len: 11; j_gene: TRBJ2-1; v_gene: TRBV12-3/TRBV12-4; abundance: NA; CDR3aa: ASSLSGANEQF
len: 12; j_gene: TRBJ2-1; v_gene: TRBV5-1; abundance: NA; CDR3aa: ASSSLTSAPEQF
len: 15; j_gene: TRBJ2-1; v_gene: TRBV14; abundance: NA; CDR3aa: ASSQEKWVAGITEQF
len: 12; j_gene: TRBJ2-1; v_gene: TRBV2; abundance: NA; CDR3aa: ASSLAGASNEQF
len: 13; j_gene: TRBJ2-5; v_gene: TRBV5-1; abundance: NA; CDR3aa: ASSSGTGPQETQY